The rows below give T cell receptor beta chains drawn from one sample of a study of blood T cell repertoires in COVID-19. The data were produced by immunoSEQ multiplex PCR, yet TCRdb's version contains in-frame clones alone and is incomplete. The sample includes about 250,000 clones, around four fifths seen only once; the top ten take about 4%. The sequencing input was peripheral blood. These receptors were taken from a man aged 50 to 60 with acute or convalescent COVID-19. The CDR3 runs from the conserved cysteine through the conserved F or W. Each record gives: J gene, D gene, V gene, clone size, CDR3 DNA, CDR3 protein. The D gene is left open where the match is weak. A clone size is listed for some rows: how often the clone was seen (once, few, many), or a class if it is expanded.

j_gene: TRBJ1-5
d_gene: NA
v_gene: TRBV6-5
abundance: NA
CDR3nt: TGTGCCAGCAGTTACAGCCAGAGGCAGCCCCAGCATTTT
CDR3aa: CASSYSQRQPQHF

j_gene: TRBJ1-2
d_gene: NA
v_gene: TRBV13
abundance: NA
CDR3nt: TGTGCCAGCAGCGGCCCCTCCACGGGGGTTTATGGCTACACCTTC
CDR3aa: CASSGPSTGVYGYTF

j_gene: TRBJ1-2
d_gene: TRBD1
v_gene: TRBV4-2
abundance: once
CDR3nt: TGTGCCAGCAGCCAAGACGGAGGGGGACAGCCATCTTTTGGCTACACCTTC
CDR3aa: CASSQDGGGQPSFGYTF

j_gene: TRBJ1-2
d_gene: NA
v_gene: TRBV14
abundance: NA
CDR3nt: TGTGCCAGCAGCCAAGTTCAGGCCTCATTCTACACCTTC
CDR3aa: CASSQVQASFYTF

j_gene: TRBJ1-6
d_gene: NA
v_gene: TRBV27
abundance: NA
CDR3nt: TGTGCCAGCAGTTTCGGGAGAGGGCGTAATTCACCCCTCCACTTT
CDR3aa: CASSFGRGRNSPLHF

j_gene: TRBJ1-6
d_gene: TRBD1
v_gene: TRBV11-2
abundance: NA
CDR3nt: TGTGCCAGCAGCCTACAGGGGAGAGATTCACCCCTCCACTTT
CDR3aa: CASSLQGRDSPLHF

j_gene: TRBJ2-2
d_gene: NA
v_gene: TRBV5-8
abundance: NA
CDR3nt: TGTGCCAGCAGCTTGGGGACAGCCGCCGCGAACACCGGGGAGCTGTTTTTT
CDR3aa: CASSLGTAAANTGELFF

j_gene: TRBJ1-5
d_gene: NA
v_gene: TRBV4-1
abundance: NA
CDR3nt: TGCGCCAGCAGCCAAGATCGCCTATTCAATCAGCCCCAGCATTTT
CDR3aa: CASSQDRLFNQPQHF

j_gene: TRBJ1-5
d_gene: NA
v_gene: TRBV18
abundance: NA
CDR3nt: TGTGCCAGCTCACCCAGGGAAAGCAATCAGCCCCAGCATTTT
CDR3aa: CASSPRESNQPQHF

j_gene: TRBJ2-7
d_gene: TRBD2
v_gene: TRBV5-1
abundance: NA
CDR3nt: TGCGCCAGCAGCCCAACTAGCGGGGGTTCCTACGAGCAGTACTTC
CDR3aa: CASSPTSGGSYEQYF

j_gene: TRBJ2-5
d_gene: TRBD2
v_gene: TRBV5-4
abundance: NA
CDR3nt: TGTGCCAGCAGCTTGAGCGGGGGTGGAGAGACCCAGTACTTC
CDR3aa: CASSLSGGGETQYF

j_gene: TRBJ1-4
d_gene: NA
v_gene: TRBV15
abundance: NA
CDR3nt: TGTGCCACCAGCAGGGGGACACCAACTAATGAAAAACTGTTTTTT
CDR3aa: CATSRGTPTNEKLFF

j_gene: TRBJ2-5
d_gene: NA
v_gene: TRBV3-1/TRBV3-2
abundance: NA
CDR3nt: TGTGCCAGCAGCCAAAGCACAGTCCAAGAGACCCAGTACTTC
CDR3aa: CASSQSTVQETQYF

j_gene: TRBJ1-1
d_gene: TRBD1
v_gene: TRBV18
abundance: NA
CDR3nt: TGTGCCAGCTCCCCACCCTCGACAGGGAATGCTTTCTTT
CDR3aa: CASSPPSTGNAFF

j_gene: TRBJ2-7
d_gene: NA
v_gene: TRBV27
abundance: few
CDR3nt: TGTGCCAGCAGTTTATGGGCGCGGGAACTCGAGCAGTACTTC
CDR3aa: CASSLWARELEQYF

j_gene: TRBJ1-1
d_gene: TRBD1
v_gene: TRBV19
abundance: NA
CDR3nt: TGTGCCAGTCGGACAGGAAGTTCCACTGAAGCTTTCTTT
CDR3aa: CASRTGSSTEAFF

j_gene: TRBJ2-1
d_gene: NA
v_gene: TRBV5-1
abundance: NA
CDR3nt: TGCGCCAGCAGCTTGGAAATTAGCACGTACAATGAGCAGTTCTTC
CDR3aa: CASSLEISTYNEQFF

j_gene: TRBJ2-1
d_gene: NA
v_gene: TRBV21-1
abundance: once
CDR3nt: TGTGCCAGCATCCTACAGGGGGGATACAATGAGCAGTTCTTC
CDR3aa: CASILQGGYNEQFF

j_gene: TRBJ1-3
d_gene: NA
v_gene: TRBV9
abundance: NA
CDR3nt: TGTGCCAGCAGCGTAGCCGCCAGCTCTGGAAACACCATATATTTT
CDR3aa: CASSVAASSGNTIYF

j_gene: TRBJ2-5
d_gene: NA
v_gene: TRBV3-1/TRBV3-2
abundance: NA
CDR3nt: TGTGCCAGCAGCCGGGCGGGCCTCCAAGAGACCCAGTACTTC
CDR3aa: CASSRAGLQETQYF

j_gene: TRBJ1-2
d_gene: TRBD1
v_gene: TRBV6-5
abundance: NA
CDR3nt: TGTGCCAGCAGGACGACAGGGGCCTACTATGGCTACACCTTC
CDR3aa: CASRTTGAYYGYTF

j_gene: TRBJ2-7
d_gene: TRBD1
v_gene: TRBV28
abundance: NA
CDR3nt: TGTGCCAGCAGCCGACAGGGGAGCGAGCAGTACTTC
CDR3aa: CASSRQGSEQYF

j_gene: TRBJ1-5
d_gene: NA
v_gene: TRBV6-1
abundance: NA
CDR3nt: TGTGCCAGCAGTGAAATCCCGGGTTATAGCAATCAGCCCCAGCATTTT
CDR3aa: CASSEIPGYSNQPQHF

j_gene: TRBJ2-7
d_gene: NA
v_gene: TRBV9
abundance: NA
CDR3nt: TGTGCCAGCAGCGACGGAGGAAGGGAGCAGTACTTC
CDR3aa: CASSDGGREQYF

j_gene: TRBJ1-1
d_gene: TRBD1
v_gene: TRBV28
abundance: NA
CDR3nt: TGTGCCAGCAGTGGCAGGGGGTTTACTGAAGCTTTCTTT
CDR3aa: CASSGRGFTEAFF

j_gene: TRBJ2-7
d_gene: NA
v_gene: TRBV6-5
abundance: once
CDR3nt: TGTGCCGTATCTGAGACAGTTGATCCCTCCTACGAGCAGTACTTC
CDR3aa: CAVSETVDPSYEQYF

j_gene: TRBJ1-5
d_gene: NA
v_gene: TRBV30
abundance: NA
CDR3nt: TGTGCCTGGAGTGTCGGGCCGCTGTCTCAGGGGAATCAGCCCCAGCATTTT
CDR3aa: CAWSVGPLSQGNQPQHF

j_gene: TRBJ1-1
d_gene: NA
v_gene: TRBV23-1
abundance: NA
CDR3nt: TGCGCCAGCAGGCAGGAGAACACTGAAGCTTTCTTT
CDR3aa: CASRQENTEAFF

j_gene: TRBJ2-7
d_gene: NA
v_gene: TRBV19
abundance: NA
CDR3nt: TGTGCCAGTAGTATGCAGGGCCGCTCCTACGAGCAGTACTTC
CDR3aa: CASSMQGRSYEQYF

j_gene: TRBJ2-7
d_gene: TRBD1
v_gene: TRBV27
abundance: NA
CDR3nt: TGTGCCAGCAGCCCCTGGACAGGGTACTACGAGCAGTACTTC
CDR3aa: CASSPWTGYYEQYF

j_gene: TRBJ1-2
d_gene: NA
v_gene: TRBV11-2
abundance: NA
CDR3nt: TGTGCCAGCAGCTTAGTCGGGTCAGCCTATGGCTACACCTTC
CDR3aa: CASSLVGSAYGYTF

j_gene: TRBJ1-3
d_gene: NA
v_gene: TRBV18
abundance: NA
CDR3nt: TGTGCCAGCTCACCAGCAGCTGGAAACACCATATATTTT
CDR3aa: CASSPAAGNTIYF

j_gene: TRBJ1-1
d_gene: NA
v_gene: TRBV5-1
abundance: NA
CDR3nt: TGCGCCAGCAGCCCTGGAGGCGCGAACACTGAAGCTTTCTTT
CDR3aa: CASSPGGANTEAFF

j_gene: TRBJ2-5
d_gene: NA
v_gene: TRBV11-2
abundance: NA
CDR3nt: TGTGCCAGCAGCTTGGGTCGCAGGGCCTCAGAAGAGACCCAGTACTTC
CDR3aa: CASSLGRRASEETQYF

j_gene: TRBJ2-2
d_gene: TRBD2
v_gene: TRBV7-3
abundance: NA
CDR3nt: TGTGCCAGCAGCCACAAGCTTGCGGGACTAGCGGGATCCGGGGAGCTGTTTTTT
CDR3aa: CASSHKLAGLAGSGELFF

j_gene: TRBJ2-2
d_gene: NA
v_gene: TRBV10-3
abundance: NA
CDR3nt: TGTGCCATCAGTGCACAGGGCAACACCGGGGAGCTGTTTTTT
CDR3aa: CAISAQGNTGELFF

j_gene: TRBJ1-2
d_gene: NA
v_gene: TRBV6-5
abundance: once
CDR3nt: TGTGCCAGCAGCCAACCCAGGGGTGGCTACACCTTC
CDR3aa: CASSQPRGGYTF

j_gene: TRBJ2-1
d_gene: NA
v_gene: TRBV24-1
abundance: NA
CDR3nt: TGTGCCACCGAACAAAACAATGAGCAGTTCTTC
CDR3aa: CATEQNNEQFF

j_gene: TRBJ2-3
d_gene: NA
v_gene: TRBV9
abundance: NA
CDR3nt: TGTGCCAGCAGCGGGGGCCCAAGCACAGATACGCAGTATTTT
CDR3aa: CASSGGPSTDTQYF

j_gene: TRBJ2-7
d_gene: NA
v_gene: TRBV11-1
abundance: once
CDR3nt: TGTGCCAGCAGCTTGGTCGACACGTCCCCATACGAGCAGTACTTC
CDR3aa: CASSLVDTSPYEQYF

j_gene: TRBJ2-7
d_gene: TRBD2
v_gene: TRBV10-3
abundance: NA
CDR3nt: TGTGCCATCAAAGGTAGCGGGAGTTACGAGCAGTACTTC
CDR3aa: CAIKGSGSYEQYF

j_gene: TRBJ2-2
d_gene: NA
v_gene: TRBV5-1
abundance: NA
CDR3nt: TGCGCCAGCAGCGGGCCTAGCAGCCCGAACACCGGGGAGCTGTTTTTT
CDR3aa: CASSGPSSPNTGELFF

j_gene: TRBJ1-5
d_gene: NA
v_gene: TRBV12-5
abundance: NA
CDR3nt: TGTGCTAGTGGTACCGACAGGCGCCGGGATAGCAATCAGCCCCAGCATTTT
CDR3aa: CASGTDRRRDSNQPQHF

j_gene: TRBJ2-6
d_gene: NA
v_gene: TRBV18
abundance: NA
CDR3nt: TGTGCCAGCTCACCAAACTTCTCTGGGGCCAACGTCCTGACTTTC
CDR3aa: CASSPNFSGANVLTF

j_gene: TRBJ2-2
d_gene: NA
v_gene: TRBV12-5
abundance: NA
CDR3nt: TGTGCTAGTGGGAGCGGCACGTTCGGGGAGCTGTTTTTT
CDR3aa: CASGSGTFGELFF

j_gene: TRBJ1-5
d_gene: NA
v_gene: TRBV28
abundance: NA
CDR3nt: TGTGCCAGCAGTTCACTATCAGCCCAGCATTTT
CDR3aa: CASSSLSAQHF

j_gene: TRBJ2-7
d_gene: TRBD2
v_gene: TRBV3-1/TRBV3-2
abundance: NA
CDR3nt: TGTGCCAGCAGCCAAGATCGGCACGGGGGGAGCTACGAGCAGTACTTC
CDR3aa: CASSQDRHGGSYEQYF

j_gene: TRBJ2-2
d_gene: NA
v_gene: TRBV2
abundance: NA
CDR3nt: TGTGCCAGCAGGCGCCTCCAGACGGGGTCCACCGGGGAGCTGTTTTTT
CDR3aa: CASRRLQTGSTGELFF

j_gene: TRBJ1-1
d_gene: TRBD1
v_gene: TRBV5-1
abundance: NA
CDR3nt: TGCGCCAGCAGCCCAAGGGGGCTAGCGAACACTGAAGCTTTCTTT
CDR3aa: CASSPRGLANTEAFF

j_gene: TRBJ1-1
d_gene: NA
v_gene: TRBV7-8
abundance: NA
CDR3nt: TGTGCCAGCAGCCAGGACACCAAACCGACTGAAGCTTTCTTT
CDR3aa: CASSQDTKPTEAFF

j_gene: TRBJ2-7
d_gene: NA
v_gene: TRBV7-8
abundance: NA
CDR3nt: TGTGCCAGCAGCTTAGCGTTAGCCAGCGGAGTCTACGAGCAGTACTTC
CDR3aa: CASSLALASGVYEQYF

j_gene: TRBJ2-2
d_gene: NA
v_gene: TRBV29-1
abundance: NA
CDR3nt: TGCAGCGGCCGGGACTTGAACACCGGGGAGCTGTTTTTT
CDR3aa: CSGRDLNTGELFF

j_gene: TRBJ1-5
d_gene: TRBD1
v_gene: TRBV5-6
abundance: NA
CDR3nt: TGTGCCAGCAGCTTGGTGTCAGGCAGGGGGCTAGATAGCAATCAGCCCCAGCATTTT
CDR3aa: CASSLVSGRGLDSNQPQHF

j_gene: TRBJ2-5
d_gene: NA
v_gene: TRBV5-5
abundance: NA
CDR3nt: TGTGCCAGCAGCCCGCCGGGTCTGGAAAAAGAGACCCAGTACTTC
CDR3aa: CASSPPGLEKETQYF

j_gene: TRBJ2-7
d_gene: NA
v_gene: TRBV28
abundance: NA
CDR3nt: TGTGCCAGCAGTTTAACGGCGGACTTTAGCTACGAGCAGTACTTC
CDR3aa: CASSLTADFSYEQYF